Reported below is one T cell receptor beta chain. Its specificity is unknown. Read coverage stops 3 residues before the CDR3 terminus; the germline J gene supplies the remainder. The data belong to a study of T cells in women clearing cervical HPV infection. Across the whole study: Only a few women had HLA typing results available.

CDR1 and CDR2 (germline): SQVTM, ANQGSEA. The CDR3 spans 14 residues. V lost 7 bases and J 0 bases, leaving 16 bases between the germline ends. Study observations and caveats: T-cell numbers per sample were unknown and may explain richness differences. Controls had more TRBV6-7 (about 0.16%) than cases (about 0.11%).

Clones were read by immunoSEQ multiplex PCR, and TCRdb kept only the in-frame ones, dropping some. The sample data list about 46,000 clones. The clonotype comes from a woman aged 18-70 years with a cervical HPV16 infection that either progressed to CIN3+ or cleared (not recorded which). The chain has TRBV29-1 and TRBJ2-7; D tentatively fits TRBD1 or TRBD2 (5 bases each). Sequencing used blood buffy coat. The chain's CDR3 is CSATRLRGSYEQYF. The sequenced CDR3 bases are TGCAGCGCTACCCGATTGAGGGGCTCCTACGAG.